What follows are 19 T cell receptor beta chains derived from one specimen sequenced in a study of CD8+CD57+ T cells in acquired aplastic anemia. For CDR3 and TCR beta VDJ profiling, genomic DNA was the template used. TCRdb re-called the reads through MiXCR, storing one row per CDR3 protein. The table includes about 160,000 distinct CDR3 sequences, 40% to 50% detected once. All patients picked for sequencing had shown, by flow cytometry, an expansion of CD8+CD57+ cells. The sequenced sample was sorted CD4+, CD8+, or CD8+CD57+ T cells (not recorded which) from PBMCs. The receptors derive from a human donor with aplastic anemia.

This chain connects TRBV4-3 to TRBJ2-7, with TRBD1 matching 8 bases. V trimming: 1 base; J trimming: 3 bases; junction bases outside the gene matches: 2. Germline V gene data show CDR1 as LGHNA and CDR2 as YSLEER. The CDR3 is 14 residues long. The CDR3 protein is CASSQGTGHYEQYF. Here the CDR3 DNA reads TGCGCCAGCAGCCAAGGGACAGGGCACTACGAGCAGTACTTC.

In its sample, this clonotype was seen many times. The chain links TRBV30 to TRBJ1-6; D unclear. This CDR3 comprises 13 residues. Germline CDR1 reads GTSNPN; CDR2 reads SVGIG (reference sequence). V lost 4 bases, J lost 9 bases, and 13 bases lay in between. In nucleotides, the CDR3 is TGTGCCTGGAAAGGTACTGGAGGTTCACCCCTCCACTTT. Translating it yields CAWKGTGGSPLHF. Full variable domain (remainder filled in from reference TRBV30 and TRBJ1-6): SQTIHQWPATLVQPVGSPLSLECTVEGTSNPNLYWYRQAAGRGLQLLFYSVGIGQISSEVPQNLSASRPQDRQFILSSKKLLLSDSGFYLCAWKGTGGSPLHFGNGTRLTVT.

The chain couples TRBV11-2 to TRBJ1-4; D is unresolved. The V gene's germline CDR1 is SGHAT and CDR2 FQNNGV. Trimming stripped 0 bases from V and 0 bases from J, with 11 bases between. The length of the CDR3 is 17 residues. CDR3 nucleotides: TGTGCCAGCAGCTTAGATCCGGCCGGAGCAACTAATGAAAAACTGTTTTTT. Translated, it gives CASSLDPAGATNEKLFF.

To note about this clonotype: The final CDR3 position lacks the conserved phenylalanine or tryptophan, pointing to a likely read error. The chain recombines TRBV29-1 with TRBJ2-5; a weak D match, TRBD1 (6 bases). The CDR3 covers 12 residues. V lost 4 bases and J 5 bases, leaving 11 bases between the germline ends. The germline gives CDR1 SQVTM, CDR2 ANQGSEA. The CDR3 spells CSVGQGRETQYL. The CDR3 DNA reads TGCAGCGTTGGCCAGGGGCGGGAGACCCAGTACCTC.

The sample holds many counts of this clonotype. The chain combines TRBV19 with TRBJ2-2, with D possibly being TRBD1 (5 bases). Per germline, CDR1 LNHDA and CDR2 SQIVND (reference sequence). Between the trimmed V and J ends, which lost 3 bases and 1 base, there was a span of 6 bases. CDR3 length: 14 residues. The CDR3 spells CASSMGQNTGELFF. The CDR3 DNA is TGTGCCAGTAGTATGGGGCAGAACACCGGGGAGCTGTTTTTT.

This clonotype turned up a few times. V usage is TRBV6-5 and J usage is TRBJ2-7, with D uncertain. The ends were cut back, 0 bases at V and 2 bases at J, with 14 bases in the middle. The CDR3 totals 16 residues. Germline values: CDR1 MNHEY, CDR2 SVGAGI. The CDR3 loop reads CASSYSTGSNAYEQYF. As DNA, the CDR3 is TGTGCCAGCAGTTACTCGACTGGCAGCAATGCCTACGAGCAGTACTTC.

The CDR3 is CASSGAGGFGYTF. The CDR3 bases are TGCGCCAGCAGTGGGGCTGGGGGATTTGGCTACACCTTC. The chain combines TRBV10-2 with TRBJ1-2, with a weak D call TRBD1 (5 bases). Germline-derived CDR1 and CDR2 are WSHSY and SAAADI. V lost 4 bases, J lost 7 bases, and 13 bases lay in between. The CDR3 contains 13 residues.

In this sample, this clonotype turned up a few times. The rearrangement joins TRBV19 to TRBJ1-1; TRBD1 matches 8 bases. The CDR3 has 16 amino acids. After removal of 6 bases from V and 5 bases from J, the junction contained 14 bases not matched to a gene. The germline V gene has CDR1 LNHDA and CDR2 SQIVND (reference sequence). CDR3: CASSWTGMGWKTEAFF. The CDR3 bases are TGTGCCAGTAGCTGGACAGGGATGGGTTGGAAAACTGAAGCTTTCTTT. Using reference TRBV19 and TRBJ1-1 for the parts outside the CDR3, the full variable domain is DGGITQSPKYLFRKEGQNVTLSCEQNLNHDAMYWYRQDPGQGLRLIYYSQIVNDFQKGDIAEGYSVSREKKESFPLTVTSAQKNPTAFYLCASSWTGMGWKTEAFFGQGTRLTVV.

The genes are TRBV10-3 and TRBJ1-2; D unresolved. This CDR3 is built from 15 residues. Trimming removed 2 bases at V and 4 bases at J, with 14 bases between. The germline gives CDR1 ENHRY, CDR2 SYGVKD. The CDR3 reads CAISEAQRMGYGYTF. For the CDR3, the DNA is TGTGCCATCAGTGAGGCACAGCGAATGGGCTATGGCTACACCTTC.

Comment on this clonotype: This could be a read error, since a much larger clone is one nucleotide away. The chain couples TRBV5-1 to TRBJ2-3; 7 nucleotides align to TRBD2. CDR3 length equals 14 residues. Germline V gene sequence: CDR1 SGHRS, CDR2 YFSETQ. The CDR3 loop is CASSSWEGTGTQYF. CDR3 coding DNA: TGCGCCAGCAGCTCCTGGGAGGGAACAGGTACGCAGTATTTT.

Remarks on this clonotype: This may be a read error: a much more frequent sequence differs by one nucleotide. The gene calls are TRBV10-3 and TRBJ1-2; TRBD1 is a possible D gene (6 bases). Germline CDR1 reads ENHRY; CDR2 reads SYGVKD. The V end was cut by 6 bases, the J end by 4 bases, with 15 bases between. This CDR3 spans 14 amino acids. The CDR3 DNA reads TGTGCCATCAGACTCATGGGGGCGGGCTATGGCTACACCTTC. Its protein product is CAIRLMGAGYGYTF.

J is TRBJ2-2 and V is TRBV20-1; 11 positions agree with TRBD2. CDR1 DFQATT and CDR2 SNEGSKA come from the germline V gene (reference sequence). Trimming took 6 bases from V and 5 from J; bases not matched to a gene: 8. The CDR3 contains 15 residues. DNA for the CDR3: TGCAGTGCCCCTATAGCGGGGGGGCCGACCGGGGAGCTGTTTTTT. Translated, it gives CSAPIAGGPTGELFF.

The rearrangement uses TRBV7-3 and TRBJ1-2, with 8 positions matching TRBD1. The germline V gene encodes CDR1 SGHTA and CDR2 FQGTGA. Trimming at V came to 2 bases and at J to 4 bases, leaving 9 bases not matched to a gene. The CDR3 consists of 16 residues. CDR3 residues: CASSLEAAGGSYGYTF. In nucleotides, the CDR3 is TGTGCCAGCAGCTTAGAAGCGGCAGGGGGCTCCTATGGCTACACCTTC.

The V and J genes are TRBV27 and TRBJ1-1; the D gene is possibly TRBD1 (5 bases). The germline V gene encodes CDR1 MNHEY and CDR2 SMNVEV (reference sequence). Trimming cost V 2 bases and J 4 bases, with 17 bases left between them. The CDR3 extends over 16 amino acids. The CDR3 here is CASSLGIHGGLTEAFF. The CDR3 DNA sequence: TGTGCCAGCAGTTTAGGGATTCACGGGGGACTCACTGAAGCTTTCTTT.

This clonotype was detected ten times or more. The chain joins TRBV5-6 to TRBJ2-1, with D tentatively TRBD2 (6 bases). CDR1 is SGHDT and CDR2 is YYEEEE in the germline V gene. Trimming stripped 0 bases from V and 9 bases from J, with 13 bases between. The CDR3 loop spans 14 amino acids. DNA of the CDR3: TGTGCCAGCAGCTTGGGCGGGATAACATCTGAGCAGTTCTTC. Amino acid sequence: CASSLGGITSEQFF.

The V and J genes are TRBV30 and TRBJ1-5, with D unresolved. Germline lookup yields CDR1 GTSNPN and CDR2 SVGIG (reference sequence). The CDR3 spans 13 residues. V dropped 4 bases and J dropped 4 bases, with 11 bases sitting between them. In DNA form, the CDR3 reads TGTGCCTGGAATAGGGCCTCGAATCAGCCCCAGCATTTT. Its protein is CAWNRASNQPQHF.

The rearrangement uses TRBV11-2 and TRBJ2-1, with D possibly matching TRBD2 (6 bases). The CDR3 spans 14 residues. The germline V and J ends were trimmed by 5 bases and 5 bases, with 13 bases remaining between them. CDR1 is SGHAT and CDR2 is FQNNGV in the germline V gene. The CDR3 coding sequence is TGTGCCAGCAGCCCCCAAGGCGGGGACAATGAGCAGTTCTTC. This translates into CASSPQGGDNEQFF.

This chain links TRBV11-1 with TRBJ2-7, with TRBD2 matching 10 bases. The CDR3 loop spans 17 amino acids. The V gene's germline CDR1 is SGHAT and CDR2 FQDESV (reference sequence). Trimming at V came to 6 bases and at J to 6 bases, leaving 17 bases not matched to a gene. CDR3 coding DNA: TGTGCCAGCAGTAAAGGTGGTAGCGGGAGGAGGTGGGGCGAGCAGTACTTC. The encoded protein is CASSKGGSGRRWGEQYF.

This clonotype was observed many times. The chain combines TRBV19 with TRBJ2-3; D call uncertain. Germline loops: CDR1 LNHDA, CDR2 SQIVND (reference sequence). The germline V and J ends were trimmed by 4 bases and 5 bases, with 10 bases remaining between them. This CDR3 contains 13 residues. CDR3 nucleotides: TGTGCCAGTAGTACCTCCAGAGGAGATACGCAGTATTTT. It specifies CASSTSRGDTQYF.